This TCR beta chain stems from a study of HIV-infected patients and healthy controls. Reverse transcription used about 500 ng RNA and constant-region primers for alpha and beta. Using multiplexing indices, alpha and beta chain libraries were generated apart by chain-specific third strand synthesis. MiXCR, run by TCRdb on the 5' RACE reads, gives a single entry per CDR3 protein. The sample contains 10,000 to 15,000 distinct CDR3 sequences, roughly a tenth of which appear only once. Notes on this clonotype: Its antigen is still unknown.

No cell fractionation was done, so the repertoire covers all unsorted peripheral blood T cells. Broader study findings: HIV-infected patients and controls differed significantly in mean usage of eight alpha and eight beta V genes.

The sequence was obtained from an adult in good health. Source material: blood.

The CDR3 loop reads CASSQGAGGRNEQFF. The CDR3 nucleotides are TGTGCCAGCAGCCAAGGGGCGGGAGGGCGGAATGAGCAGTTCTTC. The chain joins TRBV4-2 to TRBJ2-1, with 9 nucleotides matching TRBD2. CDR1 and CDR2 (germline): LGHNA, YNFKEQ. The CDR3 is 15 amino acids. Unmatched junction bases numbered 5, after V lost 1 base and J lost 7 bases.